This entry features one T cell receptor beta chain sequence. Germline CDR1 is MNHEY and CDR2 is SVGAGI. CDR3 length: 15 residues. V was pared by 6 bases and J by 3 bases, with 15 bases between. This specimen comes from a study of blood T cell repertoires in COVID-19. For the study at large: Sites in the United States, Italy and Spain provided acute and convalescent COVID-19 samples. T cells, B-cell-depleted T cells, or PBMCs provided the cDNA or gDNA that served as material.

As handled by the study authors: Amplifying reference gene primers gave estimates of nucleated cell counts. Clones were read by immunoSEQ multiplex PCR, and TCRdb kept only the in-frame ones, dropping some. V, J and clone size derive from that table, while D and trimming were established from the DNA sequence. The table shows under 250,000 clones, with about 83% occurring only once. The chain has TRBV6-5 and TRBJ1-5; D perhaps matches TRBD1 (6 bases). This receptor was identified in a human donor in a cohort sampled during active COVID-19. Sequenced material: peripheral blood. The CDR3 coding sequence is TGTGCCAGCAGCAGCCCGGGACACTACAATCAGCCCCAGCATTTT. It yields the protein CASSSPGHYNQPQHF.